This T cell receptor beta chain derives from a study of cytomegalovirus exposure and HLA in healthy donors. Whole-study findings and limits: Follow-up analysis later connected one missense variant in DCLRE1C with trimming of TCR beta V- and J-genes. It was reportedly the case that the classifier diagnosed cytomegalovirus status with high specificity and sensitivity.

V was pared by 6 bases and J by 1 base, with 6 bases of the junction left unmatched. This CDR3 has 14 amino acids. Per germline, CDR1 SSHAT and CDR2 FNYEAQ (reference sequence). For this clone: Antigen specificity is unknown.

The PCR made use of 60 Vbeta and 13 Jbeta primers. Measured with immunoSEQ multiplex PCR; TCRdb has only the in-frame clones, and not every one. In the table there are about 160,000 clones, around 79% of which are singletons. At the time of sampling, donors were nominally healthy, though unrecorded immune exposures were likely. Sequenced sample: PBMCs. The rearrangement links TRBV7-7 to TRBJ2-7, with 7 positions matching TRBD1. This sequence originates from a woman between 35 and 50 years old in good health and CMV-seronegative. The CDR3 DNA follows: TGTGCCAGCAGTCCTAGACAGGGATCCTACGAGCAGTACTTC. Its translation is CASSPRQGSYEQYF.